This T cell receptor (beta chain) stems from a study of control samples from healthy donors and cancer patients. Germline V lookup: CDR1 LNHDA, CDR2 SQIVND (reference sequence). The CDR3 length is 15 residues. The V gene end was trimmed by 5 bases and the J gene end by 0 bases; junction bases not matched to a gene: 1. Data came from immunoSEQ multiplex PCR; TCRdb stores just in-frame clones and leaves some out. The sample lists about 160,000 clones, 80% to 95% seen once, with 0.65% to 0.85% in the top ten. This chain connects TRBV19 to TRBJ2-6; 7 bases fit TRBD1. Sequenced material: blood. This receptor was taken from a woman in her twenties or thirties in good health. CDR3 sequence: CASSDRASGANVLTF. CDR3 sequence (DNA): TGTGCCAGTAGTGACAGGGCCTCTGGGGCCAACGTCCTGACTTTC. Using reference TRBV19 and TRBJ2-6 for the parts outside the CDR3, the full variable domain is DGGITQSPKYLFRKEGQNVTLSCEQNLNHDAMYWYRQDPGQGLRLIYYSQIVNDFQKGDIAEGYSVSREKKESFPLTVTSAQKNPTAFYLCASSDRASGANVLTFGAGSRLTVL.